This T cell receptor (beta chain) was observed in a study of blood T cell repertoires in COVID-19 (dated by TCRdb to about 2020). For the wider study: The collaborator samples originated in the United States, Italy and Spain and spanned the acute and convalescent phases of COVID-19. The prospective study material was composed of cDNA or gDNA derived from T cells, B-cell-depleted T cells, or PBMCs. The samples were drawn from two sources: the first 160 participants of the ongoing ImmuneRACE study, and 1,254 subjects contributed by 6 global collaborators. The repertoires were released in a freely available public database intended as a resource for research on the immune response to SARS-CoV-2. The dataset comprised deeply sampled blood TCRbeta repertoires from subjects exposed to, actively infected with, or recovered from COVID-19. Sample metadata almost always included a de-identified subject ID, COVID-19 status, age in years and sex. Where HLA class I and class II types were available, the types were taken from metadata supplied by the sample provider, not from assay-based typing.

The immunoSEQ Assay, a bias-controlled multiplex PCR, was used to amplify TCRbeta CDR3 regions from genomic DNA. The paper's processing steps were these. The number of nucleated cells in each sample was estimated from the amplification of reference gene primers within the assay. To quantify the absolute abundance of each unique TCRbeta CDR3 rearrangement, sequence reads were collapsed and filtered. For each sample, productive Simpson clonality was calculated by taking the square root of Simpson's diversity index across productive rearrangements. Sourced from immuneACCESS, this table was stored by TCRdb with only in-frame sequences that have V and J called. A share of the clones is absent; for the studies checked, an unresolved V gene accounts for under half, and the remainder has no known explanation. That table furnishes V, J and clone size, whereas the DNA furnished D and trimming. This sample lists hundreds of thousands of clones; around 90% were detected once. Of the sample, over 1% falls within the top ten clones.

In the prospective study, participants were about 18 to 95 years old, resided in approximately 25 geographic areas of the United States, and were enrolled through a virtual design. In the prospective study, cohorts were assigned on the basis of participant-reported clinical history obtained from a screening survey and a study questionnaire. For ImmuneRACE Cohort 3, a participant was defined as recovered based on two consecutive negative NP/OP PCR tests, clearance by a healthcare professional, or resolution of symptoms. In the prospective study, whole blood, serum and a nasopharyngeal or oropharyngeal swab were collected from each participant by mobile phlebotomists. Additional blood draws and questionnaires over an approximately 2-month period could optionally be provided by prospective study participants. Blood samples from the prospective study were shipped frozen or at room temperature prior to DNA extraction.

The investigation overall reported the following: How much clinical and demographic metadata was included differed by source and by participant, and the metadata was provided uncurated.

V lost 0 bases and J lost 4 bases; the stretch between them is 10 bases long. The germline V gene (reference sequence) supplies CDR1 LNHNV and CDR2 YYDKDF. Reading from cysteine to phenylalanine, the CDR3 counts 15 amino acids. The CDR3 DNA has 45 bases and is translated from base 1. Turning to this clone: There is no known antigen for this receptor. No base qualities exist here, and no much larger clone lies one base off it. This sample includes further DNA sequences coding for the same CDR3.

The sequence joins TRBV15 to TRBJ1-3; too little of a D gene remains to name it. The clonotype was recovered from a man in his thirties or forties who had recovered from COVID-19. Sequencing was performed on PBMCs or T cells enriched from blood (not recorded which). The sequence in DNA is TGTGCCACCAGCAGAGACCGGGGAGGGGGAAACACCATATATTTT. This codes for CATSRDRGGGNTIYF.